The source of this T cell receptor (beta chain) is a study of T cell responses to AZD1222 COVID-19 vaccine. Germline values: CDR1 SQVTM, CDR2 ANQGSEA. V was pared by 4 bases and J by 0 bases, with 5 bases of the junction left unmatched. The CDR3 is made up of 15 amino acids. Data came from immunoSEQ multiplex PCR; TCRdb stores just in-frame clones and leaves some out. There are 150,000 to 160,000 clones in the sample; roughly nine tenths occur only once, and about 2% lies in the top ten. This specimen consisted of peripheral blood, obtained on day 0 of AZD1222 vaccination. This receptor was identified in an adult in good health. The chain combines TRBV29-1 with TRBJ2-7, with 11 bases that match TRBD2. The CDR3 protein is CSVAPTSGSSYEQYF. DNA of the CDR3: TGCAGCGTTGCCCCTACTAGCGGGAGCTCCTACGAGCAGTACTTC.